This T cell receptor (beta chain) came from a study of T-cell memory formation after mild COVID-19. Study findings and constraints: The finding that pre-infection memory included some responding clones suggested that cross-reactive memory joined. Day 15 to 85 contracting clones showed balanced CD4/CD8; later expanders leaned CD4+.

Concerning this clonotype: Its antigen is undetermined.

Each CDR3 protein is one row after TCRdb ran MiXCR on the 5' RACE reads. This table has 100,000 to 150,000 distinct CDR3 sequences, over 15% appearing once. With 4 bases removed from V and 6 bases from J, the gap between germline ends came to 16 bases. Germline loops: CDR1 KGHSH, CDR2 LQKENI. The CDR3 extends over 15 amino acids. The clonotype comes from a young man who had mild COVID-19 (a few samples of this study predate the infection). Cell type and time point are not known. V gene TRBV18 combines with J gene TRBJ1-5; maybe TRBD1 (6 bases). The sequenced sample was PBMCs or a T cell subset sorted from them (not recorded which). The CDR3 DNA reads TGTGCCAGCTCACAACGGGGGGCAGTTCGTCAGCCCCAGCATTTT. Translated, it gives CASSQRGAVRQPQHF.